These 2 T cell receptor beta chains were sequenced from one sample in a study of vaccination and CD4 T cells after COVID-19. The Oncomine TCR Beta short-read assay generated sequence data from the DNA of cultured CD4+ T cells. TCRdb re-derived calls from the PCR reads in MiXCR, one entry per CDR3 protein. This table holds some 9,300 distinct CDR3 sequences, roughly 25% found once. Treatment reported: 10-day PBMC culture with coronavirus spike peptide pools or control peptides (ViraFEST assay). Their antigen targets remain unknown. This specimen consisted of CD4+ T cells from blood, cultured in vitro, obtained before SARS-CoV-2 vaccination. The receptor source for this set is a human donor who received a COVID-19 vaccine.

In this sample, this clonotype is medium-sized. The V and J genes are TRBV24-1 and TRBJ2-1, with 9 bases matching TRBD2. V lost 4 bases to trimming and J lost 9 bases; unmatched junction nucleotides: 12. The CDR3 runs to 16 residues. In germline, CDR1 is KGHDR, CDR2 SFDVKD. As DNA, the CDR3 is TGTGCCACCAGTGACCCCGGGACTAGCACGTCCGGTGAGCAGTTCTTC. Its protein product is CATSDPGTSTSGEQFF.

The gene calls are TRBV6-2 or TRBV6-3 and TRBJ2-3; no definite D call. Trimming took 6 bases from V and 3 from J, leaving 13 bases between them. The length of the CDR3 is 14 residues. Germline CDR1 reads MNHEY; CDR2 reads SVGEGT. The CDR3 bases are TGTGCCAGCAGCCAGAGAGGATTTACAGATACGCAGTATTTT. Protein product: CASSQRGFTDTQYF.